One TCR beta chain is described in this entry. The antigen this receptor binds is unknown. The sample holds no much larger clone one base away, and base qualities are not on file. Expansion of CD8+CD57+ cells had been shown by flow cytometry in the patients chosen for sequencing. Severe acquired aplastic anemia was diagnosed in all patients according to International Study of Aplastic Anemia and Agranulocytosis and Camitta criteria. Patients had received no therapy at the time of blood sampling. The study deep-sequenced TCR repertoires of sorted CD4+ and CD8+ blood T cells from severe aplastic anemia patients and healthy subjects. Patients were enrolled in the USA under clinicaltrials.gov protocols 00001620, 01623167, 00001397, 00071045, 00081523 and 00961064. Ficoll-Paque density gradient centrifugation was used to isolate peripheral blood mononuclear cells. Before DNA extraction, CD4+ and CD8+ T cells were sorted with FACS or magnetic beads.

The sample comes from a study of CD8+CD57+ T cells in acquired aplastic anemia (dated by TCRdb to the late 2010s). For context, the study as a whole: A mean of approximately 3 ug of DNA, ranging from roughly 0.17 to 30 ug, was extracted from sorted CD4+ and CD8+ cells. CD8+CD57+ expansion was defined as a frequency above the mean frequency observed in healthy subjects.

The paper as a whole reports these results and caveats: Although roughly 29 CD8+ CDR3 sequences were shared by patients and controls, these sequences appeared highly expressed in patients and within the immunodominant clones of patients. No significant difference in CD8+ Simpson's diversity was found between patients and healthy controls (P=0.060).

Profiling of TCR beta VDJ combinations and CDR3 sequences used genomic DNA as the template. An Illumina HiSeq 2000 was used for TCR repertoire sequencing. On the authors' methods: TRBV/TRBJ rearrangement plots, CDR3 size and DJ length profiles, and Simpson's diversity index were used to evaluate the repertoires. The most abundant DNA sequence in the deep sequencing data was taken as the immunodominant clone. CDR3 amino acid sequences were checked for sharing across subjects and were also compared against the VDJdb database and published repertoires. Using fastp trimming at Q25 and MiXCR clonotype assembly, TCRdb reanalyzed the public sequencing data and kept in-frame beta chains. Merged by CDR3 protein, the rows form single entries marked with the most common genes and DNA. TCRdb assigned the V and J calls; the authors' analysis was not used. This sample is represented by 300,000 or so distinct CDR3 sequences; approximately 58% of them were singletons. 1.3% of the sample is taken by the ten largest.

Trimming at the junction amounts to 5 bases on V and 6 bases on J, and the germline ends lie 17 bases apart. The CDR3, from cysteine to phenylalanine, totals 15 residues. The kept DNA is CDR3 alone, 45 bases in frame from the first base. Reading the germline V gene gives CDR1 SGHVS and CDR2 FQNEAQ. Sequencing was performed on sorted CD4+, CD8+, or CD8+CD57+ T cells (not recorded which) from PBMCs. The clonotype originates from a human donor with aplastic anemia. This chain joins TRBV7-8 to TRBJ2-1; TRBD1 is a weak D gene call, 6 bases matching. The nucleotide sequence is given as TGTGCCAGCAGCGAACAGGGTATGGCCTCCAATGAGCAGTTCTTC. Its protein is CASSEQGMASNEQFF.